The T cell receptor beta chain described here comes from a study of identical twins. This clonotype occurred a few times. Trimming pared 5 bases from V and 1 base from J, leaving 13 bases between. The CDR3 spans 15 residues. Germline CDR1 reads KGHDR; CDR2 reads SFDVKD. TCRdb ran MiXCR on the 5' RACE reads and lists one entry per CDR3 protein. There are hundreds of thousands of distinct CDR3 sequences in the sample; approximately 6% occur only once, and roughly 1.6% lies in the top ten. The clonotype comes from a man younger than 35 in good health. This chain joins TRBV24-1 and TRBJ2-5; tentative D call: TRBD1 (6 bases). Sequencing input: naive T cells sorted from blood. CDR3 DNA sequence: TGTGCCACCAGTGCTACAGGGACGCTCCAAGAGACCCAGTACTTC. It yields the protein CATSATGTLQETQYF.